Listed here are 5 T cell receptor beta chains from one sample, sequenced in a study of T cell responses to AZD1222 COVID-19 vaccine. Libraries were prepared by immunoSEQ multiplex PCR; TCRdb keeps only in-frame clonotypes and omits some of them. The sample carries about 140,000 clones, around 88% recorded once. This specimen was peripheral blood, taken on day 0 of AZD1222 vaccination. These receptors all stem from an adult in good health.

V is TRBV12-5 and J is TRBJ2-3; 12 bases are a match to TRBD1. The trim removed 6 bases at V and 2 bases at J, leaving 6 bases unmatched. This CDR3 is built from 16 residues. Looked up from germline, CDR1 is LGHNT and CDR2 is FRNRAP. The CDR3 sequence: CASGAGTGGFTDTQYF. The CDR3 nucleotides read TGTGCTAGTGGCGCCGGGACAGGGGGCTTCACAGATACGCAGTATTTT.

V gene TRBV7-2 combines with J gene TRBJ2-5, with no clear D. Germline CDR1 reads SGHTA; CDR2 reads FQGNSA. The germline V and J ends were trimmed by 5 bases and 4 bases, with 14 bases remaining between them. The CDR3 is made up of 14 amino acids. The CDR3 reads CASSPARPGETQYF. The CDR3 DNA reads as TGTGCCAGCAGCCCGGCCAGGCCTGGAGAGACCCAGTACTTC.

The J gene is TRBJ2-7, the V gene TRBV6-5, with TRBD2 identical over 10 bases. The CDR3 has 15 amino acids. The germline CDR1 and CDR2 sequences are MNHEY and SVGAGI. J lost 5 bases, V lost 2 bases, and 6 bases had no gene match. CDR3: CASSYGVAGGNEQYF. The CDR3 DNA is TGTGCCAGCAGTTACGGGGTAGCGGGAGGCAACGAGCAGTACTTC.

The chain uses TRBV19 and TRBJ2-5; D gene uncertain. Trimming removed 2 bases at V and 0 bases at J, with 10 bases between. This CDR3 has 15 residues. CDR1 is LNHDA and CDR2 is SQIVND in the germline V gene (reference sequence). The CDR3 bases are TGTGCCAGTAGTATAACCAGAACGTACCAAGAGACCCAGTACTTC. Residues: CASSITRTYQETQYF.

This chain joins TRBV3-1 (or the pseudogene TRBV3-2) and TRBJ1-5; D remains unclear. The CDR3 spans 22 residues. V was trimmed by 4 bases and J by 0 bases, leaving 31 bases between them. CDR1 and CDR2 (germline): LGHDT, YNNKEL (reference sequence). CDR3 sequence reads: CASSPPDSIWPTISNSNQPQHF. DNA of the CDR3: TGTGCCAGCAGCCCCCCGGACTCAATTTGGCCCACAATCTCTAATAGCAATCAGCCCCAGCATTTT.